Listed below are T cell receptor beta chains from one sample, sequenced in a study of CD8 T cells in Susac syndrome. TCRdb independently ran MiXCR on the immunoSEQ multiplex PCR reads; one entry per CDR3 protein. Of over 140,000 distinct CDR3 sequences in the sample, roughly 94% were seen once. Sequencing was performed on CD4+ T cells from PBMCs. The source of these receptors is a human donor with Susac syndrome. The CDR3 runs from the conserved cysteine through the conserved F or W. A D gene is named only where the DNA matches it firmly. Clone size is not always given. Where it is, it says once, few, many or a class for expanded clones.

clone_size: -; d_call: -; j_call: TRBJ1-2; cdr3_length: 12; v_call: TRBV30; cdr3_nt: TGTGCCTGGAGTACAGGGTTAACTGGCTACACCTTC; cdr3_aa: CAWSTGLTGYTF
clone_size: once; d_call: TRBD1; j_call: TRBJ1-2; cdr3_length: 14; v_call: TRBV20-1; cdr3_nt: TGCAGTGCTAGGATCCGGGACAGGGACTATGGCTACACCTTC; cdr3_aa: CSARIRDRDYGYTF
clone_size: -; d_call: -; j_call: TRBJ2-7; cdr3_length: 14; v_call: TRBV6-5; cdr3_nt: TGTGCCAGCAGTACTACAACCAGGGCCTACGAGCAGTACTTC; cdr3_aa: CASSTTTRAYEQYF
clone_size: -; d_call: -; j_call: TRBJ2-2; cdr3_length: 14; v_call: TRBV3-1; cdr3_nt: TGTGCCAGCAGCCAAGATGGGCACCTCGGGGAGCTGTTTTTT; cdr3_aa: CASSQDGHLGELFF
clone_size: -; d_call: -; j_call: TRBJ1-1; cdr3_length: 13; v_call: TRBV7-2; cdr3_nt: TGTGCCAGCAGCGGAGTCTTTGTCACTGAAGCTTTCTTT; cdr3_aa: CASSGVFVTEAFF
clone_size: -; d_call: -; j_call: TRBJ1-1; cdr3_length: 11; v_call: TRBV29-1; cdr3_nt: TGCAGCGGAGGAAGGAACACTGAAGCTTTCTTT; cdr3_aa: CSGGRNTEAFF
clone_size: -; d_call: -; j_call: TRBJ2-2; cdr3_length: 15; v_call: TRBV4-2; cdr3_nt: TGTGCCAGCAGCCAAGCCCTCGGGGGCACCGGGGAGCTGTTTTTT; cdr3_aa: CASSQALGGTGELFF
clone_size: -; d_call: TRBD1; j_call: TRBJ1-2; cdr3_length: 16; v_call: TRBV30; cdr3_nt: TGTGCCTGGACACCGGGACAGGGGGCCGGGAGCTATGGCTACACCTTC; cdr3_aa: CAWTPGQGAGSYGYTF
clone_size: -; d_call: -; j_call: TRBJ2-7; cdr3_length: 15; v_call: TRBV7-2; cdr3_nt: TGTGCCAGCAGCGAACAGCGGGCGAAAGGGTACGAGCAGTACTTC; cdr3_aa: CASSEQRAKGYEQYF
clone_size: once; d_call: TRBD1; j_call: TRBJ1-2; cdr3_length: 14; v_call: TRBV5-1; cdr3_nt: TGCGCCAGCAGCTCCGGGGGACAGAACTATGGCTACACCTTC; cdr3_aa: CASSSGGQNYGYTF
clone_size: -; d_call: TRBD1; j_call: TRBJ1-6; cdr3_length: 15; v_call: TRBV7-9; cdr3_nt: TGTGCCAGCAGCCCGAGGGGACAGAATAATTCACCCCTCCACTTT; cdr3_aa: CASSPRGQNNSPLHF
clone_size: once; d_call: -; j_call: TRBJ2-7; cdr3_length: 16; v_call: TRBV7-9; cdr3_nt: TGTGCCAGCAGCTCCATTAGGGGCCCAGAATTCTACGAGCAGTACTTC; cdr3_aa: CASSSIRGPEFYEQYF
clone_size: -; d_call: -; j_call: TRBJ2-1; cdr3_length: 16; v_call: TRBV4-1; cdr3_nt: TGCGCCAGCAGCCAAGTGTCAGGTTTATCTAACCATGAGCAGTTCTTC; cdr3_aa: CASSQVSGLSNHEQFF
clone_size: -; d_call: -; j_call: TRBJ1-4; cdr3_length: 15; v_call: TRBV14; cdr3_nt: TGTGCCAGCAGCCAGTCGATTCGGGGAGTTGAAAAACTGTTTTTT; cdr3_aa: CASSQSIRGVEKLFF
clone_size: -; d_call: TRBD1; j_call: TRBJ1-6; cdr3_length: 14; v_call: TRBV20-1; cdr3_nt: TGCAGTGCTAGTAGGGGGACAGGGGAGTCACCCCTCCACTTT; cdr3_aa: CSASRGTGESPLHF
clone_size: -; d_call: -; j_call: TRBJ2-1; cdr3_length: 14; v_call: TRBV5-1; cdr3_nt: TGCGCCAGCAGCTTGCTTATTAGCGGCAATGAGCAGTTCTTC; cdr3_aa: CASSLLISGNEQFF
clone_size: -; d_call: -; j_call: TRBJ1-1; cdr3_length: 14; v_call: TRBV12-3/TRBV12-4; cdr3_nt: TGTGCCAGCAGTTCTTCCGGGCCGAACACTGAAGCTTTCTTT; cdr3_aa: CASSSSGPNTEAFF
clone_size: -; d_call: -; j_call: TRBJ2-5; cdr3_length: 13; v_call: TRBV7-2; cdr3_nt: TGTGCCAGCAGCCCCGGGACTTTAGAGACCCAGTACTTC; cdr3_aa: CASSPGTLETQYF
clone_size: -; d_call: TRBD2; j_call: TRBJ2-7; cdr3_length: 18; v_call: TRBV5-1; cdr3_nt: TGCGCCAGCAGCTTGGGGGGGACTAGCGGGGGCCCTTCCTACGAGCAGTACTTC; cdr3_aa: CASSLGGTSGGPSYEQYF
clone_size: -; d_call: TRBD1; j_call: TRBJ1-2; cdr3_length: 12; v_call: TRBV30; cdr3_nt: TGTGCCTGGAGTGCACAGGGGATTGGCTACACCTTC; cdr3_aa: CAWSAQGIGYTF
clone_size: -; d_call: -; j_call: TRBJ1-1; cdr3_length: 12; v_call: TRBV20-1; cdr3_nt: TGCAGTGCTAACAGGCCGAACACTGAAGCTTTCTTT; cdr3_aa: CSANRPNTEAFF
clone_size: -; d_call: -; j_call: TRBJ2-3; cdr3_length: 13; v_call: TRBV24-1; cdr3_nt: TGTGCCACCAGTGATCCGGGATCAGATACGCAGTATTTT; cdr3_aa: CATSDPGSDTQYF
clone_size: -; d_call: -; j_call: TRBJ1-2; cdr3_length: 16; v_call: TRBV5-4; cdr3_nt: TGTGCCAGCAGCCCCGGGGGACACCGGACAAACTATGGCTACACCTTC; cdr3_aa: CASSPGGHRTNYGYTF
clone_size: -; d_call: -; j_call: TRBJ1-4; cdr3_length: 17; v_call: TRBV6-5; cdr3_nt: TGTGCCAGCAGTTACGATTACCCGGGGTCAGCTAATGAAAAACTGTTTTTT; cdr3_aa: CASSYDYPGSANEKLFF
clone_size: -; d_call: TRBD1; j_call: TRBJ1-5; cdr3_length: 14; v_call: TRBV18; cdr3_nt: TGTGCCAGCTCACCGGACAGGGGTAATCAGCCCCAGCATTTT; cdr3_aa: CASSPDRGNQPQHF
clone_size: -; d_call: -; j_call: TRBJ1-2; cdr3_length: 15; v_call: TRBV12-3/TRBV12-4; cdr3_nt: TGTGCCAGCAGGGAGGGACTTCGCGTGTCCTATGGCTACACCTTC; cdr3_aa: CASREGLRVSYGYTF
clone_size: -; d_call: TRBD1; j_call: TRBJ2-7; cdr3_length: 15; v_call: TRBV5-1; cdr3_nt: TGCGCCAGCAGCTGGCCCCGGGACAGCGGCGACGAGCAGTACTTC; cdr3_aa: CASSWPRDSGDEQYF
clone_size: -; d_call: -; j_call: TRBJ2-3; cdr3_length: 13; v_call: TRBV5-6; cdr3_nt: TGTGCCAGCAGCTTCAAGGGCATAGATACGCAGTATTTT; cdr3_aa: CASSFKGIDTQYF
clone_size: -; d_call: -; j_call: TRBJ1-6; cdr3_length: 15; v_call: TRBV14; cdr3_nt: TGTGCCAGCAGCCAGGGGTTGGGGACTAATTCACCCCTCCACTTT; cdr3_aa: CASSQGLGTNSPLHF
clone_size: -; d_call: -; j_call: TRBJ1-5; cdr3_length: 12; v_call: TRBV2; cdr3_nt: TGTGCCAGCAAGTTAATAACCGGGCCCCAGCATTTT; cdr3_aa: CASKLITGPQHF
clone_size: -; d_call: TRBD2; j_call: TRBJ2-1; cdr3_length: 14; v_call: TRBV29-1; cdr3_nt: TGCAGCGCACCAGCGGGGGGTCTATACAATGAGCAGTTCTTC; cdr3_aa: CSAPAGGLYNEQFF
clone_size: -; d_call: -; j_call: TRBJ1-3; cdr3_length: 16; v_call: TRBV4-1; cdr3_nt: TGCGCCAGCAGCCAAGAGCCGAGGGGCTCTGGAAACACCATATATTTT; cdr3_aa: CASSQEPRGSGNTIYF
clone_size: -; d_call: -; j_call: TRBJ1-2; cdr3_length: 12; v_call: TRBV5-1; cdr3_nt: TGCGCCAGCAGCTTGACAGGGAATGGCTACACCTTC; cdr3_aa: CASSLTGNGYTF
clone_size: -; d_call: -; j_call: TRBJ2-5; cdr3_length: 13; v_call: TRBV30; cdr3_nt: TGTGCCTGGAGTGGGTTCGAGGGTGCAGTCCAGTACTTC; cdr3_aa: CAWSGFEGAVQYF
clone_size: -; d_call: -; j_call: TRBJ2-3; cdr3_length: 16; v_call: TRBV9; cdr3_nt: TGTGCCAGCAGCGACAACTTAGGGCCTTTCACAGATACGCAGTATTTT; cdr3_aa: CASSDNLGPFTDTQYF
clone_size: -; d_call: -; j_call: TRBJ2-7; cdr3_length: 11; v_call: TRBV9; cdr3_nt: TGTGCCAGCAGCGCCGGGGACCAGCAGTACTTC; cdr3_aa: CASSAGDQQYF
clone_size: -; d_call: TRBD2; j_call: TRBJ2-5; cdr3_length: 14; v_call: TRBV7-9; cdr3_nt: TGTGCCAGCAGCGGACTAGCGGCAGGTCAGACCCAGTACTTC; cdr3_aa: CASSGLAAGQTQYF
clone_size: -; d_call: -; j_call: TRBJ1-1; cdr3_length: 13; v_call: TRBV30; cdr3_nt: TGTGCCTGGAGCACCGAGGGTTACACTGAAGCTTTCTTT; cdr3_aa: CAWSTEGYTEAFF
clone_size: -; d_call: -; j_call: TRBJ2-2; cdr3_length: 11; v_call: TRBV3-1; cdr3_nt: TGTGCCAGCAGCGTCAACCGGGAGCTGTTTTTT; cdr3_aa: CASSVNRELFF
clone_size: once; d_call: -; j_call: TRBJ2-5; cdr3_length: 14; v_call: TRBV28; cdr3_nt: TGTGCCAGCAGTTTATTAAGGGGCGGGGAGACCCAGTACTTC; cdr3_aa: CASSLLRGGETQYF
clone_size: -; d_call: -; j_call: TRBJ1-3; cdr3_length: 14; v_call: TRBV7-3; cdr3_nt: TGTGCCAGCAGCTTAGGGGGGTCTGGAAACACCATATATTTT; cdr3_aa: CASSLGGSGNTIYF
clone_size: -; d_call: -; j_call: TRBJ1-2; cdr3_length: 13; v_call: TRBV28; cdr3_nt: TGTGCCAGCAGTATTGGCCACAACTATGGCTACACCTTC; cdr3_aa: CASSIGHNYGYTF
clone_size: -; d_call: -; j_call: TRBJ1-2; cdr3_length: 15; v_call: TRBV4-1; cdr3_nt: TGCGCCAGCAGCCTTAACCAGGGTGGGGACTATGGCTACACCTTC; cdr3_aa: CASSLNQGGDYGYTF
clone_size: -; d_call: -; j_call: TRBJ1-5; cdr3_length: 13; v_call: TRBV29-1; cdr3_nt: TGCAGCGTTGACCTTCCCAGCAATCAGCCCCAGCATTTT; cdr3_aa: CSVDLPSNQPQHF
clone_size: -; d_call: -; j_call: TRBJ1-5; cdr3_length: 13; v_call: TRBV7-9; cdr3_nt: TGTGCCAGCAGCTTCGGGGGAGCTCAGCCCCAGCATTTT; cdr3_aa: CASSFGGAQPQHF
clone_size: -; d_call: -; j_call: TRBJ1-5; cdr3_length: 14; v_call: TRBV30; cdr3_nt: TGTGCCTGGAGCGACTACGCGGTTAATCAGCCCCAGCATTTT; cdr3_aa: CAWSDYAVNQPQHF
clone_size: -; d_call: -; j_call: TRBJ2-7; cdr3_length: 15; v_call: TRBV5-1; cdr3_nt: TGCGCCAGCAGCTTGGAATTGCCAGGGACCTACGAGCAGTACTTC; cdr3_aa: CASSLELPGTYEQYF
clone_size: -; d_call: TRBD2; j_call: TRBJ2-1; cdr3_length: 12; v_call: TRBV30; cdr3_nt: TGTGCCTGGGGGACTAGCGGGAGGAGGCTGTTCTTC; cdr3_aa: CAWGTSGRRLFF
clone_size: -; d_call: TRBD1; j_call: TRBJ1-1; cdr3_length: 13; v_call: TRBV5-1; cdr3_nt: TGCGCCAGCGGACAGGGTCCCAACACTGAAGCTTTCTTT; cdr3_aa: CASGQGPNTEAFF
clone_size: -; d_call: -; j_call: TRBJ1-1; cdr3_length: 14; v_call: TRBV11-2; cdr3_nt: TGTGCCAGCAACAAACAACAGGGTAACACTGAAGCTTTCTTT; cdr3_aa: CASNKQQGNTEAFF
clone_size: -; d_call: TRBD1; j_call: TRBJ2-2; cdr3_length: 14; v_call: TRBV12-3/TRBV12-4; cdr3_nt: TGTGCCAGCAGTCAGCGGACAGGTGGAGGGGAGCTGTTTTTT; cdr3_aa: CASSQRTGGGELFF
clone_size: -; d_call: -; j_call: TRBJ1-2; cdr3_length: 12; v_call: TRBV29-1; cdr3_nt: TGCAGCGTTGCACAGGGTAACTATGGCTACACCTTC; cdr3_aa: CSVAQGNYGYTF